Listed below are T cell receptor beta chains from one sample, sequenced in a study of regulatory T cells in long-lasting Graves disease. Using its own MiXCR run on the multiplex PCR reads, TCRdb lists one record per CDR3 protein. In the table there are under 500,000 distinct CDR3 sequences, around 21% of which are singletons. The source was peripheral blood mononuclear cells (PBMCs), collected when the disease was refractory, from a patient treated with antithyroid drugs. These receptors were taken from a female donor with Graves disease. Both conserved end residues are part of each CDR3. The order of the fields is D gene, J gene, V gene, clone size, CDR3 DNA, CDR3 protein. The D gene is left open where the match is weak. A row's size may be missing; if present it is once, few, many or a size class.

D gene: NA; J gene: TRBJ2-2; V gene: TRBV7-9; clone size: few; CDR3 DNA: TGTGCCAGCAGCCCCCCGTTAACGGGCGTCGGGGGCACCGGGGAGCTGTTTTTT; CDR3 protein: CASSPPLTGVGGTGELFF
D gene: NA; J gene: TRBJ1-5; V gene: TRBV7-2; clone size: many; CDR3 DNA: TGTGCCAGCAGCTTAGACTTCAATCAGCCCCAGCATTTT; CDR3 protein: CASSLDFNQPQHF
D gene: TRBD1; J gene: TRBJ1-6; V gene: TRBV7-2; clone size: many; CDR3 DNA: TGTGCCAGCAGCTTCGTCGGGACAGGGGACAGATCACCCCTCCACTTT; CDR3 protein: CASSFVGTGDRSPLHF
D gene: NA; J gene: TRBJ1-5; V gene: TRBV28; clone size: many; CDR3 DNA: TGTGCCAGCAGTTTGGGGAGGGCCAATCAGCCCCAGCATTTT; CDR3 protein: CASSLGRANQPQHF
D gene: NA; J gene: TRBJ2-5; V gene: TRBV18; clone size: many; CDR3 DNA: TGTGCCAGCTCACCTACTAAGGAGACCCAGTACTTC; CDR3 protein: CASSPTKETQYF
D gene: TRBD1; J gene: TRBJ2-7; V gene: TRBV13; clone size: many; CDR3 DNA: TGTGCCAGCAGCTCCAGGGGGTCCTACGAGCAGTACTTC; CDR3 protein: CASSSRGSYEQYF
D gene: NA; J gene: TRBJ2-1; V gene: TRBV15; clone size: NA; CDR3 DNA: TGTGCCACCAGCAGACCCGGTTCGAGGGATTACAATGAGCAGTTCTTC; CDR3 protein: CATSRPGSRDYNEQFF
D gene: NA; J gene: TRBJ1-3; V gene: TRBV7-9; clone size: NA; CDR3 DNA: TGTGCCAGCAGGTCGGGATCTGGAAACACCATATATTTT; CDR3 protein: CASRSGSGNTIYF
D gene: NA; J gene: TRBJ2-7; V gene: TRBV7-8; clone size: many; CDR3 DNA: TGTGCCAGCAGCTTTACCCGGGTCGTTGGCAAGCAGTACTTC; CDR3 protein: CASSFTRVVGKQYF
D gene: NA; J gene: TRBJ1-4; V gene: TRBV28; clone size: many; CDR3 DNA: TGTGCCACTACCGGGGGGGCCGATGAAAAACTGTTTTTT; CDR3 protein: CATTGGADEKLFF
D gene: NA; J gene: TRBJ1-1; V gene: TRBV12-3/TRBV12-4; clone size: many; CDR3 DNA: TGTGCCAGCAGTTTATACAAAAGGGCCCTCGCAGCTTTCTTT; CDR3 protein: CASSLYKRALAAFF
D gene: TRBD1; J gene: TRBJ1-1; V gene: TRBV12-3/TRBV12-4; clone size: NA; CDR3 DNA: TGTGCCAGCAGCCCCGGGACAGGGGGCGCCGAAGCTTTCTTT; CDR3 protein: CASSPGTGGAEAFF
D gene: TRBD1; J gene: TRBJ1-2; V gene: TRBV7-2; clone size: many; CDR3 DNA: TGTGCCAGCAGCCCCTGGACAGGGACCAACTATGGCTACACCTTC; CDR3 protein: CASSPWTGTNYGYTF
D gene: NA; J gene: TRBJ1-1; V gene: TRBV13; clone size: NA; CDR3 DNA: TGTGCCAGCGGTTTGTTGGACACTGAAGCTTTCTTT; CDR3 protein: CASGLLDTEAFF
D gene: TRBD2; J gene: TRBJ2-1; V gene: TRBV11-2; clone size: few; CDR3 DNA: TGTGCCAGCAGCTTAGCTTCGGGTCTAGCGGGCGACAATGAGCAGTTCTTC; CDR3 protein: CASSLASGLAGDNEQFF
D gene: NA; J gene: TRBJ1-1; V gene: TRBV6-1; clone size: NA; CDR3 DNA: TGTGCCAGCAGTCCTCGGGCAGGGGAGAACACTGAAGCTTTCTTT; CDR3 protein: CASSPRAGENTEAFF
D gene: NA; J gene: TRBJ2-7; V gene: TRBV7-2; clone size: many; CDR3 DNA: TGTGCCAGCAGCTTAGACGGGAGACCCCAGGACGAGCAGTACTTC; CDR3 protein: CASSLDGRPQDEQYF
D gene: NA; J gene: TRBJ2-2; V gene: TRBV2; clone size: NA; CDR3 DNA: TGTGCCAGCACCCCCGGGCAGCACACCGGGGAGCTGTTTTTT; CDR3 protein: CASTPGQHTGELFF
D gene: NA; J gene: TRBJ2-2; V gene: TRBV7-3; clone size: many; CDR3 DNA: TGTGCCAGCAGCCTAATACAGGGCGGGGAGCTGTTTTTT; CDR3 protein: CASSLIQGGELFF
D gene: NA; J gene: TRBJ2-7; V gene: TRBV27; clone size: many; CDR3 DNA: TGTGCCAGCAGTTTCGGGGGGCAGTCCTACGAGCAGTACTTC; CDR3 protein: CASSFGGQSYEQYF
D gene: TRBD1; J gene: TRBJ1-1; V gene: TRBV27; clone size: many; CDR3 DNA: TGTGCCAGCAGTGCGGACAGGATCACTGAAGCTTTCTTT; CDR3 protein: CASSADRITEAFF
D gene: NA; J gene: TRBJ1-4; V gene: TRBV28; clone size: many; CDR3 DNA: TGTGCCAGCAGTTTAGTGGACTTTGCAACTAATGAAAAACTGTTTTTT; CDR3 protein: CASSLVDFATNEKLFF
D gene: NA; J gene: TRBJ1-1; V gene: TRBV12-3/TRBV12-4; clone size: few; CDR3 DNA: TGTGCCAGCAGTTTAGTTACCCAGTACACTGAAGCTTTCTTT; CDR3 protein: CASSLVTQYTEAFF
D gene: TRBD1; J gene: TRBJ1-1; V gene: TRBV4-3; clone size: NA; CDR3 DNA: TGCGCCAGCAGCCTAGTGGACAGGGCGAACACTGAAGCTTTCTTT; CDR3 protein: CASSLVDRANTEAFF
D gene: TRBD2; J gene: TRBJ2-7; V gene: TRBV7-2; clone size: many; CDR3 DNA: TGTGCCAGCAGCTTGAGGGAGACTAGCGGGAGCTTAGGCGAGCAGTACTTC; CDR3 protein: CASSLRETSGSLGEQYF
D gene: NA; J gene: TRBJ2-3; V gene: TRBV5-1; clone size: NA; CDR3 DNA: TGCGCCAGCAGCTTGGGGGGAGGCACAGATACGCAGTATTTT; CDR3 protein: CASSLGGGTDTQYF
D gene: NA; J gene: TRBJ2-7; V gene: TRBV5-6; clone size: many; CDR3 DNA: TGTGCCAGCAGCTTGTTTTTGGGAGCAAACTCCTACGAGCAGTACTTC; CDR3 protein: CASSLFLGANSYEQYF
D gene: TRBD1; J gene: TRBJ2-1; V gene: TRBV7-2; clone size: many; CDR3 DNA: TGTGCCAGCAGCGCGGGACAGGGAATTAATGAGCAGTTCTTC; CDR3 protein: CASSAGQGINEQFF
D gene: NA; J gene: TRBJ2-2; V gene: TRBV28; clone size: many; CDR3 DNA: TGTGCCAGCAGTTTAATACAGGCCGGGGAGCTGTTTTTT; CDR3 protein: CASSLIQAGELFF
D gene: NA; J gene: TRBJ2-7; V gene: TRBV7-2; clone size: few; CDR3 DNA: TGTGCCAGCAGCTTCTATACTAACCACGAGCAGTACTTC; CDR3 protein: CASSFYTNHEQYF
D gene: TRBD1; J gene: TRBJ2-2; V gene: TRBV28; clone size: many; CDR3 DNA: TGTGCCAGCAGTTTCGGGACAGGGCGGAGCGGGGAGCTGTTTTTT; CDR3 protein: CASSFGTGRSGELFF
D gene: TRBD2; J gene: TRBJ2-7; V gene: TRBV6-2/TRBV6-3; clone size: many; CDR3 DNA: TGTGCCAGCAGTTACAGGGGACTAGCGGGCTCCTACGAGCAGTACTTC; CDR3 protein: CASSYRGLAGSYEQYF
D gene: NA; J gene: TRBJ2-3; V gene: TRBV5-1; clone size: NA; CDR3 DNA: TGCGCCAGCAGCTTCAATTCAGATACGCAGTATTTT; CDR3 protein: CASSFNSDTQYF
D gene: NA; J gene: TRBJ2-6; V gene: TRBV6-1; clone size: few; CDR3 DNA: TGTGCCAGCACCCCAGGGGAGGGGGAGTCTGGGGCCAACGTCCTGACTTTC; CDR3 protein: CASTPGEGESGANVLTF
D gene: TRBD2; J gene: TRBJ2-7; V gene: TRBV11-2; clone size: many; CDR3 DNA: TGTGCCAGCAGCTTATTAGTGGCTAGCGGGAGCCCCTACGAGCAGTACTTC; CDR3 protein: CASSLLVASGSPYEQYF
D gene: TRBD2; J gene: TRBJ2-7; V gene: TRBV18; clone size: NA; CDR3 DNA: TGTGCCAGCTCACCATCTTCCGGACTAGCTTCCGAGCAGTACTTC; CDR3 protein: CASSPSSGLASEQYF
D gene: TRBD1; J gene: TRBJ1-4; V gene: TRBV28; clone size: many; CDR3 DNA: TGTGCCAGCAGTTTCTATGCGGGGACAGGGGGCACTTCAACTAATGAAAAACTGTTTTTT; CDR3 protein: CASSFYAGTGGTSTNEKLFF
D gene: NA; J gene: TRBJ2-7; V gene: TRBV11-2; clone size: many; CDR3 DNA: TGTGCCAGCAGCTTATCTGGAGTCGAGCAGTACTTC; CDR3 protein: CASSLSGVEQYF
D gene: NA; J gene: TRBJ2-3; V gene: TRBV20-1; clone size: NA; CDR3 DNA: TGCAGTGCTAGAGATCCGGGACGCGGCCCAGATACGCAGTATTTT; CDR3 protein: CSARDPGRGPDTQYF
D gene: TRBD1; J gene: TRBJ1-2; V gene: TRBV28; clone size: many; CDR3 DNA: TGTGCCAGCAGTTCGACAGGGGGCCACTATGGCTACACCTTC; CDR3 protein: CASSSTGGHYGYTF
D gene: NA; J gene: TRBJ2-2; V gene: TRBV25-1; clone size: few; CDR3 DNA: TGTGCCAGCAAGGACTCGGGGATCGCCGGGGAGCTGTTTTTT; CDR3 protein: CASKDSGIAGELFF
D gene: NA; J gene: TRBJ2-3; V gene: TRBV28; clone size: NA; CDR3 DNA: TGTGCCAGCAGCCCCAGGGAGATAAGCACAGATACGCAGTATTTT; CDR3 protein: CASSPREISTDTQYF
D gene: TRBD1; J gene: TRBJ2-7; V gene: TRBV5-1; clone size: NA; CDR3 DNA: TGCGCCAGCAGCAACGGACAGGGGATGGACGAGCAGTACTTC; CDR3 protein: CASSNGQGMDEQYF
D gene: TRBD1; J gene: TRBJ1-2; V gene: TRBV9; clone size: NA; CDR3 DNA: TGTGCCAGCAGCGTATCATGGGCAGGGGGAAGGGATGGCTACACCTTC; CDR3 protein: CASSVSWAGGRDGYTF
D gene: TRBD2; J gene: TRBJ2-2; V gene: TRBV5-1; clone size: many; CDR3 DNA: TGTGCCAGCAGTTCCGGGACTAGCGGTCTCACCGGGGAGCTGTTTTTT; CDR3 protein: CASSSGTSGLTGELFF
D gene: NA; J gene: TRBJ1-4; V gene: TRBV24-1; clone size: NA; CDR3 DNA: TGTGCCACCAGTGAACAAACCCCGGGACAAGCTGAAAAACTGTTTTTT; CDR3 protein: CATSEQTPGQAEKLFF
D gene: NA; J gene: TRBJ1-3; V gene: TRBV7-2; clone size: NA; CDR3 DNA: TGTGCCAGCAGGTCGGGTGGCACCGGCTCTGGAAACACCATATATTTT; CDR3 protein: CASRSGGTGSGNTIYF
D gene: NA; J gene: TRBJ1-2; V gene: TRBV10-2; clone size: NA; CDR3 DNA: TGCGCCAGCTGGACCGGGACAATGATCAACTATGGCTACACCTTC; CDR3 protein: CASWTGTMINYGYTF
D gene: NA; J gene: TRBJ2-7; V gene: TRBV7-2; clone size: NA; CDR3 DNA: TGTGCCAGCAGCCATGCAACCGCAGGGTGGGAGTCCTACGAGCAGTACTTC; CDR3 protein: CASSHATAGWESYEQYF
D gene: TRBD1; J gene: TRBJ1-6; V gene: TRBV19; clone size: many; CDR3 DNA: TGTGCCAGTAGTATCGGGACAGATAATTCACCCCTCCACTTT; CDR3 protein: CASSIGTDNSPLHF
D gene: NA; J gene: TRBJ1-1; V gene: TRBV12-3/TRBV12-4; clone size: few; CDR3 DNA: TGTGCCAGCAGTTATCCGGGGATTAACACTGAAGCTTTCTTT; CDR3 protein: CASSYPGINTEAFF
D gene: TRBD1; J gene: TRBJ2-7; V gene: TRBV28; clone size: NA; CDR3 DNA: TGTGCCAGCAGCATGCTAGGACAGGCCGAGCAGTACTTC; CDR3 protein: CASSMLGQAEQYF
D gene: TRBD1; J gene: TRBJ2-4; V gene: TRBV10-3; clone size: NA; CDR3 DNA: TGTGCCATCAGCCTCGGACAGGCGGCCAAAAACATTCAGTACTTC; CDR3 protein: CAISLGQAAKNIQYF
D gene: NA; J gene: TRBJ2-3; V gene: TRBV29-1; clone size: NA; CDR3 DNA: TGCAGCGTTGACGCCGGGACCACAGATACGCAGTATTTT; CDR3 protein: CSVDAGTTDTQYF
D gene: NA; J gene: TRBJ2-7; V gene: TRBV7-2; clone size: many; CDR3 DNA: TGTGCCAGCAGCACCGGGAGAGGGGTTTACGAGCAGTACTTC; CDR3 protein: CASSTGRGVYEQYF
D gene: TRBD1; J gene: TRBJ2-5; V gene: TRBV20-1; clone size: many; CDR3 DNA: TGCAGTGCAGGCTCTCGACAGGGGACGAGAGAGACCCAGTACTTC; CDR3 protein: CSAGSRQGTRETQYF
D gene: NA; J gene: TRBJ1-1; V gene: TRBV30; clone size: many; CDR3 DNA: TGTGCCTGGAGTGTACTTTCATTGAGGGACGGAGCTTTCTTT; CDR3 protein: CAWSVLSLRDGAFF